This T cell receptor (beta chain) appears in the sequencing data of a study of blood T cell repertoires in COVID-19. Study background: Collection of acute and convalescent COVID-19 samples took place in the United States, Italy and Spain.

Some clones are missing from TCRdb's copy, which holds only in-frame ones; the method was immunoSEQ multiplex PCR. Of nearly 250,000 clones listed, 75% to 85% are singletons. Germline V lookup: CDR1 LNHDA, CDR2 SQIVND (reference sequence). The CDR3 spans 15 residues. The V end lost 5 bases, the J end lost 5 bases, and 13 bases lay between the germline ends. This rearrangement joins TRBV19 to TRBJ1-6; D might be TRBD1 (6 bases). The sequence was obtained from a woman in her forties or fifties with acute COVID-19. The sample taken for sequencing was PBMCs or T cells enriched from blood (not recorded which). CDR3 protein: CASSSQGPDNSPLHF. In DNA form, the CDR3 reads TGTGCCAGTAGTTCTCAGGGGCCGGATAATTCACCCCTCCACTTT.